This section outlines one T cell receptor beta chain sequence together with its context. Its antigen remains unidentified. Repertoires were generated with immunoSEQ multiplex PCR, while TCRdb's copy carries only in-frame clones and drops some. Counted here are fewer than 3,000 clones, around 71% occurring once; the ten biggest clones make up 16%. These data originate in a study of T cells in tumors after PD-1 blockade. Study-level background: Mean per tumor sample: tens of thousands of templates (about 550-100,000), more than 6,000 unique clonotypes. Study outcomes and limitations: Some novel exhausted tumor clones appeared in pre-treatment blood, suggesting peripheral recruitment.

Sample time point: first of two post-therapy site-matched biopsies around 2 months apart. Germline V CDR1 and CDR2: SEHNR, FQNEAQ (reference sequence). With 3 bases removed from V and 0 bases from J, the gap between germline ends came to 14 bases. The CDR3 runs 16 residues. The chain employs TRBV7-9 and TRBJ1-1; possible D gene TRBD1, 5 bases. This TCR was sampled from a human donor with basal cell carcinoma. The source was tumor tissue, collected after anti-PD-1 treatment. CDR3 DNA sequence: TGTGCCAGCAGCTTTCCGCTAGGGGAGCTGAACACTGAAGCTTTCTTT. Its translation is CASSFPLGELNTEAFF.